This entry describes one T cell receptor (beta chain). Its target is unknown. Here immunoSEQ multiplex PCR was the method, and the copy in TCRdb shows in-frame clones only, minus some. The sample consists of about 120,000 clones, about nine tenths of them appearing once. From germline, CDR1 is MDHEN and CDR2 SYDVKM. The CDR3 totals 13 residues. The V and J ends lost 4 bases and 4 bases respectively, with 11 bases between them. These data originate in a study of T cell responses to AZD1222 COVID-19 vaccine. Study findings and constraints: In a largely white British group with more females than males, clonal diversity was possibly underestimated. No day 14 peak samples; only post-peak repertoires were characterized. The breadth and depth of Spike-specific TCRs increased once two AZD1222 doses had been given. Reports indicate that nearly half of spike-specific TCRs are directed at unmutated variant regions.

This clonotype was sampled from an adult in good health. Specimen: peripheral blood, collected on day 0 of AZD1222 vaccination. The chain has TRBV28 and TRBJ2-7, with no clear D. The chain's CDR3 is CASSSLPLYEQYF. The CDR3 nucleotides are TGTGCCAGCAGTTCCCTCCCCCTGTACGAGCAGTACTTC. Full variable domain (outside the CDR3, taken from reference TRBV28 and TRBJ2-7): DVKVTQSSRYLVKRTGEKVFLECVQDMDHENMFWYRQDPGLGLRLIYFSYDVKMKEKGDIPEGYSVSREKKERFSLILESASTNQTSMYLCASSSLPLYEQYFGPGTRLTVT.